The 30 T cell receptor beta chains below all came from one sample that was sequenced in a study of PD-1 blockade in classical Hodgkin lymphoma (dated by TCRdb to 2019 to 2021). Library preparation employed the immunoSEQ multiplex PCR assay. As stored in TCRdb, this immuneACCESS dataset retains in-frame rearrangements with V and J assigned. A fraction of the clones does not appear; measured against another copy, unresolved V genes explain less than half of the discrepancy, and the remainder lacks a known reason. For this sample there are more than 13,000 clones; about 89% appear just once. Clones ranked in the top ten supply approximately 17% of the sample. The sample's time point label, decoded: cycle 4 day 1 (C4D1), after more than 5 weeks of nivolumab. Every trial patient had relapsed after autologous stem cell transplantation, and cohorts A, B and C differed in prior brentuximab vedotin exposure. CD8+ T cells were purified from thawed PBMCs by magnetic negative selection with a Miltenyi CD8+ T cell isolation kit.

The sample here was CD8+ T cells from blood, taken before the fourth cycle of nivolumab. These receptors all come from a human donor with classical Hodgkin lymphoma.

The chain joins TRBV4-1 to TRBJ1-2; the D is unclear. This CDR3 has 13 amino acids. V was shortened by 2 bases and J by 10 bases, with 14 bases between the two germline ends. Looked up from germline, CDR1 is MGHRA and CDR2 is YSYEKL. CDR3 amino acids: CASSQFGERDYTF. CDR3 coding DNA: TGCGCCAGCAGCCAATTTGGGGAAAGGGACTACACCTTC.

The chain combines TRBV4-1 with TRBJ2-7; 10 bases are a match to TRBD2. The CDR3 is made up of 16 amino acids. Germline V lookup: CDR1 MGHRA, CDR2 YSYEKL. Trimming at V came to 1 base and at J to 2 bases, leaving 5 bases not matched to a gene. The CDR3 DNA reads as TGCGCCAGCAGCCAAGGGGAACTAGCGGGGACCTACGAGCAGTACTTC. Its translation: CASSQGELAGTYEQYF.

The chain is built from TRBV5-1 and TRBJ2-1; unclear D gene. V was trimmed by 5 bases and J by 0 bases, leaving 6 bases between them. From germline, CDR1 is SGHRS and CDR2 YFSETQ. This CDR3 contains 13 residues. The CDR3 DNA follows: TGCGCCAGCAGAGTGCGCTCCTACAATGAGCAGTTCTTC. Amino acid sequence: CASRVRSYNEQFF.

This sequence joins TRBV6-5 and TRBJ2-1; TRBD2 aligns across 9 bases. Germline V gene data show CDR1 as MNHEY and CDR2 as SVGAGI. The CDR3 runs to 15 residues. Unmatched junction bases numbered 12, after V lost 7 bases and J lost 8 bases. CDR3 sequence: CASKGIAGARYEQFF. CDR3 DNA: TGTGCCAGCAAGGGGATAGCGGGGGCGAGGTATGAGCAGTTCTTC.

The chain combines TRBV9 with TRBJ2-3; D call uncertain. Germline assignment: CDR1 SGDLS and CDR2 YYNGEE. The V end lost 0 bases, the J end lost 2 bases, and 10 bases lay between the germline ends. The CDR3 covers 15 residues. The CDR3 protein is CASSVATINTDTQYF. CDR3 nucleotides: TGTGCCAGCAGCGTAGCCACTATTAACACAGATACGCAGTATTTT.

This chain links TRBV29-1 with TRBJ2-3; 7 bases are a match to TRBD1. The CDR3 extends over 16 amino acids. V gave up 8 bases and J gave up 0 bases; unmatched junction bases: 14. CDR1 and CDR2 (germline): SQVTM, ANQGSEA. CDR3 DNA: TGCAGCTCGGTCGGAACTAGGGGGCTTAGCACAGATACGCAGTATTTT. Encoded protein: CSSVGTRGLSTDTQYF.

The chain carries TRBV6-1 and TRBJ2-1; D is undetermined. The CDR3 runs to 13 residues. The germline gives CDR1 MNHNS, CDR2 SASEGT. V was shortened by 10 bases and J by 5 bases, with 15 bases between the two germline ends. CDR3 in DNA: TGTGCCACCCGGTATTGGTTCCACAATGAGCAGTTCTTC. Encoded protein: CATRYWFHNEQFF.

The chain has TRBV27 and TRBJ2-5, with TRBD2 identical over 9 bases. The J call could be wrong; TRBJ2-7 is a better fit for the DNA end. The CDR3 is 14 residues long. CDR1 is MNHEY, CDR2 SMNVEV, per germline (reference sequence). The CDR3 DNA sequence: TGTGCCAGCAGTCCGATCACTAGCGGGTACGAGCAGTACTTC. Amino acid sequence: CASSPITSGYEQYF.

Written as DNA, the CDR3 is TGTGCCAGCAGCTTAGAATGGGGTTTCAATGAGCAGTTCTTC. Translation: CASSLEWGFNEQFF. The chain joins TRBV13 to TRBJ2-1; D uncertain. Germline loops: CDR1 PRHDT, CDR2 FYEKMQ (reference sequence). V lost 1 base and J 6 bases, leaving 10 bases between the germline ends. This CDR3 comprises 14 residues.

The rearrangement uses TRBV2 and TRBJ2-5; 8 bases are a match to TRBD2. Germline loops: CDR1 SNHLY, CDR2 FYNNEI. The J segment lost 5 bases and the V segment lost 2 bases, leaving 7 bases of the junction unmatched. The CDR3 is made up of 15 amino acids. CDR3 region: CASSEKRETWETQYF. The CDR3 bases are TGTGCCAGCAGTGAAAAGCGGGAGACATGGGAGACCCAGTACTTC. Together with reference TRBV2 and TRBJ2-5, the CDR3 gives the full variable domain: EPEVTQTPSHQVTQMGQEVILRCVPISNHLYFYWYRQILGQKVEFLVSFYNNEISEKSEIFDDQFSVERPDGSNFTLKIRSTKLEDSAMYFCASSEKRETWETQYFGPGTRLLVL.

The chain couples TRBV27 to TRBJ2-7; the match to TRBD2 covers 15 bases. The CDR3 has 18 amino acids. V lost 2 bases to trimming and J lost 1 base; unmatched junction nucleotides: 6. From germline, CDR1 is MNHEY and CDR2 SMNVEV (reference sequence). The CDR3 nucleotides are TGTGCCAGCAGTTTAACGGGACTAGCGGGAGGACGGTCCTACGAGCAGTACTTC. As protein: CASSLTGLAGGRSYEQYF.

The chain couples TRBV28 to TRBJ2-1; 7 bases are a match to TRBD2. Germline V gene data show CDR1 as MDHEN and CDR2 as SYDVKM. Unmatched junction bases numbered 4, after V lost 5 bases and J lost 3 bases. CDR3 length: 14 amino acids. The CDR3 DNA reads TGTGCCAGCAGTCGGAGCGGGAACTACAATGAGCAGTTCTTC. Its translation is CASSRSGNYNEQFF.

The chain joins TRBV2 to TRBJ1-1, with no clear D. From germline, CDR1 is SNHLY and CDR2 FYNNEI. The V gene lost 6 bases and the J gene lost 0 bases, with 5 bases spanning the gap. This CDR3 is built from 12 residues. The CDR3 region is CASREMNTEAFF. CDR3 DNA: TGTGCCAGCAGAGAGATGAACACTGAAGCTTTCTTT.

This rearrangement joins TRBV4-1 to TRBJ2-3; TRBD2 matches at 8 bases. With V trimmed by 2 bases and J by 4 bases, 14 bases remained unmatched. The germline V gene has CDR1 MGHRA and CDR2 YSYEKL. The CDR3 covers 18 residues. As DNA, the CDR3 is TGCGCCAGCAGCCAAAACGGGGGGAGCGGGGGCGTTTCAGATACGCAGTATTTT. Residues: CASSQNGGSGGVSDTQYF.

The chain uses TRBV7-9 and TRBJ2-7; D not certain. The CDR3 is made up of 13 amino acids. V was shortened by 5 bases and J by 0 bases, with 8 bases between the two germline ends. Per germline, CDR1 SEHNR and CDR2 FQNEAQ (reference sequence). DNA for the CDR3: TGTGCCAGCAGCCCCCCGTCCTCCTACGAGCAGTACTTC. Translation gives CASSPPSSYEQYF.

The chain is built from TRBV5-1 and TRBJ2-1; 9 nucleotides agree with TRBD1. This CDR3 comprises 15 residues. Germline lookup yields CDR1 SGHRS and CDR2 YFSETQ. The V and J ends lost 0 bases and 5 bases, in that order; junction bases with no gene match: 3. CDR3 coding DNA: TGCGCCAGCAGCTTGGCACAGGGGGCGAACAATGAGCAGTTCTTC. Protein product: CASSLAQGANNEQFF.

The gene calls are TRBV28 and TRBJ2-5; the D is unclear. This CDR3 contains 12 residues. V was clipped by 3 bases and J by 0 bases, with 2 bases between them. CDR1 is MDHEN and CDR2 is SYDVKM in the germline V gene. The CDR3 region is CASSFYQETQYF. CDR3 in DNA: TGTGCCAGCAGTTTCTACCAAGAGACCCAGTACTTC.

This chain connects TRBV6-5 to TRBJ1-1, with 10 nucleotides matching TRBD1. The V segment lost 6 bases and the J segment 0 bases; nucleotides outside the gene matches: 4. This CDR3 comprises 15 residues. The germline V gene encodes CDR1 MNHEY and CDR2 SVGAGI. CDR3 nucleotide sequence: TGTGCCAGCAGACCGGGGACAGGGGTGAACACTGAAGCTTTCTTT. It encodes CASRPGTGVNTEAFF.

V and J are TRBV2 and TRBJ2-1; D might be TRBD1 or TRBD2, each matching 6 bases. V was trimmed by 7 bases and J by 2 bases, leaving 12 bases between them. This CDR3 region has 14 residues. Per germline, CDR1 SNHLY and CDR2 FYNNEI. The CDR3 reads CASKRGEPYNEQFF. The CDR3, as DNA: TGTGCCAGCAAGAGGGGGGAACCCTACAATGAGCAGTTCTTC.

The V and J genes are TRBV10-3 and TRBJ1-2, with TRBD1 identical over 11 bases. Unmatched junction bases numbered 1, after V lost 2 bases and J lost 8 bases. This CDR3 contains 13 residues. Germline V gene lookup returns CDR1 ENHRY and CDR2 SYGVKD. This chain's CDR3 is CAISEGQGAGYTF. In DNA form, the CDR3 reads TGTGCCATCAGTGAGGGACAGGGGGCGGGCTACACCTTC.

V usage is TRBV27 and J usage is TRBJ2-1; 9 bases line up with TRBD2. In germline, CDR1 is MNHEY, CDR2 SMNVEV (reference sequence). This CDR3 has 15 residues. V trimming: 0 bases; J trimming: 8 bases; junction bases outside the gene matches: 5. The CDR3 DNA sequence: TGTGCCAGCAGTTTATCAGCGGGGGGAAGAGATGAGCAGTTCTTC. Its protein is CASSLSAGGRDEQFF.

V and J are TRBV5-6 and TRBJ2-1; weak D call: TRBD2 (6 bases). The germline CDR1 and CDR2 sequences are SGHDT and YYEEEE. V was trimmed by 2 bases and J by 2 bases, leaving 11 bases between them. The CDR3 runs to 15 residues. CDR3 sequence reads: CASSLSGTPYNEQFF. Here the CDR3 DNA reads TGTGCCAGCAGCTTATCCGGGACTCCCTACAATGAGCAGTTCTTC.

The V and J genes are TRBV4-1 and TRBJ2-7, with a tentative D call TRBD1 (6 bases). The CDR3 loop spans 12 amino acids. CDR1 is MGHRA, CDR2 YSYEKL, per germline. Trimming took off 5 bases at V and 7 bases at J, with 12 bases between the two ends. CDR3 amino acids: CASSATGKEQYF. Written as DNA, the CDR3 is TGCGCCAGCAGCGCCACAGGGAAGGAGCAGTACTTC.

The V gene is TRBV19, the J gene TRBJ2-7; 10 bases align to TRBD2. CDR1 and CDR2 (germline): LNHDA, SQIVND (reference sequence). Germline trimming cut 5 bases from V and 2 bases from J; bases unmatched to any gene: 6. The CDR3 covers 15 residues. CDR3 sequence reads: CASSASGSITYEQYF. CDR3 coding DNA: TGTGCCAGTAGTGCTAGCGGGAGCATAACCTACGAGCAGTACTTC.

The sample holds one count of this clone. The J gene is TRBJ2-7, the V gene TRBV29-1, with 7 bases aligning to TRBD2. Per germline, CDR1 SQVTM and CDR2 ANQGSEA. Trimming removed 1 base from V and 3 bases from J; junction bases left unmatched: 12. The CDR3 has 16 amino acids. In nucleotides, the CDR3 is TGCAGCGTTGAAGGGTCTATCGGGACTACTGACTACGAGCAGTACTTC. It encodes CSVEGSIGTTDYEQYF.

The chain's CDR3 is CASSLGVGLSGANVLTF. As DNA, the CDR3 is TGTGCCAGCAGCTTGGGAGTTGGGCTCTCTGGGGCCAACGTCCTGACTTTC. V gene TRBV5-8 combines with J gene TRBJ2-6; D is unresolved. With 0 bases removed from V and 0 bases from J, the gap between germline ends came to 10 bases. Per the germline V gene, CDR1 is SGHTS and CDR2 is YDEGEE. CDR3 length equals 17 residues. The full variable domain, completed using reference TRBV5-8 and TRBJ2-6, is EAGVTQSPTHLIKTRGQQATLRCSPISGHTSVYWYQQALGLGLQFLLWYDEGEERNRGNFPPRFSGRQFPNYSSELNVNALELEDSALYLCASSLGVGLSGANVLTFGAGSRLTVL.

This chain links TRBV28 with TRBJ2-2; perhaps TRBD2 as D (6 bases). Deletions cut 6 bases from V and 7 bases from J, with 18 bases between. CDR1 and CDR2 (germline): MDHEN, SYDVKM. The CDR3 spans 15 residues. The CDR3 is CASSPSAGHGGELFF. The CDR3 bases are TGTGCCAGCAGCCCATCGGCGGGGCATGGCGGGGAGCTGTTTTTT.

This sequence joins TRBV7-9 and TRBJ1-1; the D gene is possibly TRBD1 (5 bases). The V end lost 2 bases, the J end lost 1 base, and 5 bases lay between the germline ends. The CDR3 length is 13 residues. The germline V gene encodes CDR1 SEHNR and CDR2 FQNEAQ (reference sequence). CDR3 sequence reads: CASSLQGNTEAFF. Written as DNA, the CDR3 is TGTGCCAGCAGCTTACAGGGGAACACTGAAGCTTTCTTT.

J is TRBJ1-4 and V is TRBV19; D is uncertain. Germline V gene lookup returns CDR1 LNHDA and CDR2 SQIVND (reference sequence). The CDR3 loop spans 15 amino acids. Trimming took 3 bases from V and 7 from J, leaving 15 bases between them. DNA of the CDR3: TGTGCCAGTAGTATTTCGAGTTCGATAGGTGAAAAACTGTTTTTT. Protein product: CASSISSSIGEKLFF.

This chain uses TRBV7-3 with TRBJ2-1; 8 nucleotides agree with TRBD2. V lost 5 bases to trimming and J lost 2 bases; unmatched junction nucleotides: 5. CDR1 is SGHTA and CDR2 is FQGTGA in the germline V gene. The CDR3 runs to 15 residues. CDR3 coding DNA: TGTGCCAGCAGCGCGAGCGGGAGCACCTACAATGAGCAGTTCTTC. Translating it yields CASSASGSTYNEQFF. Looking up the rest from reference TRBV7-3 and TRBJ2-1 gives the full variable domain: GAGVSQTPSNKVTEKGKYVELRCDPISGHTALYWYRQSLGQGPEFLIYFQGTGAADDSGLPNDRFFAVRPEGSVSTLKIQRTERGDSAVYLCASSASGSTYNEQFFGPGTRLTVL.